This TCR beta chain is from a study of blood T cells in healthy people across ages. In the study overall: Template switching picked up about one barcoded beta molecule for each two T cells.

In regard to this clonotype: Its matching antigen is unknown.

Through a sample-barcoded 5' primer and a J-beta primer mix, a second PCR was run for 7 to 11 cycles. Sequencing yielded, for each sample, at least 3 million paired-end reads carrying CDR3. TCRdb redid the calling of the 5' RACE reads with MiXCR, one entry per CDR3 protein. The sample contains about 1.4 million distinct CDR3 sequences, approximately 59% of which appear only once. The germline V and J ends were trimmed by 0 bases and 9 bases, with 15 bases remaining between them. CDR3 size: 16 residues. CDR1 and CDR2 from the germline V gene are MGHDK and SYGVNS. Each donor supplied roughly 9.1 milliliters of peripheral blood. Study outcomes and limitations: Diversity was higher, and naive CD4+ cells more numerous, in long-lived donors than in aged donors.

Sample: blood. The origin of this receptor is a young man in good health. This rearrangement joins TRBV25-1 to TRBJ1-6; D not resolved. CDR3 loop: CASSEYTVSGISPLHF. The CDR3 nucleotides are TGTGCCAGCAGTGAATATACGGTATCGGGAATTTCACCCCTCCACTTT.